The 17 T cell receptor beta chains given below trace back to one sample, sequenced in a study of cytomegalovirus exposure and HLA in healthy donors. Researchers ran the PCR with 60 Vbeta and 13 Jbeta primers. Assay used: immunoSEQ multiplex PCR; TCRdb lists only in-frame clones, some missing. The data contain some 250,000 clones, more than 75% of them singletons. Sequencing used PBMCs. The receptors here all came from a woman aged 40 to 50 in good health and CMV-seropositive.

This sequence joins TRBV4-1 and TRBJ2-2, with 14 bases that match TRBD2. The CDR3 covers 20 residues. After removal of 1 base from V and 5 bases from J, the junction contained 12 bases not matched to a gene. CDR1 and CDR2 (germline): MGHRA, YSYEKL. CDR3 protein: CASSQGLAGGPSRKTGELFF. Written as DNA, the CDR3 is TGCGCCAGCAGCCAAGGACTAGCGGGAGGGCCGAGTCGTAAGACCGGGGAGCTGTTTTTT.

The chain joins TRBV11-2 to TRBJ1-1; TRBD1 aligns across 9 bases. The CDR3 length is 13 residues. Germline V CDR1 and CDR2: SGHAT, FQNNGV. Germline trimming cut 5 bases from V and 10 bases from J; bases unmatched to any gene: 8. The CDR3 region has the DNA TGTGCCAGCAGCCCCGGGACAGGGCCGAGAGCTTTCTTT. Amino acid sequence: CASSPGTGPRAFF.

The chain carries TRBV30 and TRBJ1-2; TRBD1 agrees at 9 bases. The V gene's germline CDR1 is GTSNPN and CDR2 SVGIG (reference sequence). The CDR3 is 13 amino acids. V gave up 2 bases and J gave up 8 bases; unmatched junction bases: 6. CDR3 sequence: CAWSQQGARGYTF. The CDR3 nucleotides read TGTGCCTGGAGTCAACAGGGGGCGCGAGGCTACACCTTC.

This clone occurred a few times. The chain couples TRBV4-2 to TRBJ1-1, with D hard to call. V shed 4 bases and J shed 0 bases, with 12 bases lying between them. The CDR3 is 15 amino acids. Germline-derived CDR1 and CDR2 are LGHNA and YNFKEQ. DNA of the CDR3: TGTGCCAGCAGCCTAGGCGACGGGTTGAACACTGAAGCTTTCTTT. Protein sequence: CASSLGDGLNTEAFF.

The rearrangement links TRBV5-4 to TRBJ2-5; TRBD2 agrees at 7 bases. The CDR3 has 16 amino acids. CDR1 and CDR2 from the germline V gene are SGHNT and YYREEE (reference sequence). J was trimmed by 4 bases and V by 2 bases; bases with no gene match: 11. The CDR3 reads CASSFPAGGGRETQYF. The CDR3 coding sequence is TGTGCCAGCAGCTTCCCAGCGGGCGGGGGAAGAGAGACCCAGTACTTC.

This sequence joins TRBV27 and TRBJ1-5; D gene unclear. Per germline, CDR1 MNHEY and CDR2 SMNVEV (reference sequence). Trimming left V 4 bases short and J 3 bases short, with 4 bases between. This CDR3 region has 12 residues. CDR3 protein: CASSSNNQPQHF. DNA of the CDR3: TGTGCCAGCAGTTCTAACAATCAGCCCCAGCATTTT.

The rearrangement links TRBV19 to TRBJ2-3; 10 nucleotides line up with TRBD2. The CDR3 totals 15 residues. From germline, CDR1 is LNHDA and CDR2 SQIVND (reference sequence). J lost 6 bases, V lost 4 bases, and 7 bases had no gene match. CDR3 sequence (DNA): TGTGCCAGTAGTACTAGCGGGAGTCTTCTGGATACGCAGTATTTT. As protein: CASSTSGSLLDTQYF.

This clone was detected a few times. At the DNA level, this CDR3 is encoded by other sequences in the same sample as well. The CDR3 loop reads CASKDRGYYGYTF. The CDR3 DNA sequence: TGTGCCAGTAAGGATAGGGGCTACTATGGCTACACCTTC. The gene calls are TRBV19 and TRBJ1-2, with a tentative D call TRBD1 (5 bases). Deletions cut 7 bases from V and 3 bases from J, with 12 bases between. This CDR3 spans 13 amino acids. The germline V gene has CDR1 LNHDA and CDR2 SQIVND (reference sequence).

V and J are TRBV11-2 and TRBJ2-7, with TRBD1 matching 9 bases. The CDR3 extends over 14 amino acids. The J segment lost 3 bases and the V segment lost 1 base, leaving 1 base of the junction unmatched. Germline V gives CDR1 SGHAT, CDR2 FQNNGV. The CDR3 protein is CASSLGDRDYEQYF. The CDR3 DNA reads as TGTGCCAGCAGCTTAGGGGACAGGGACTACGAGCAGTACTTC. The whole variable domain, filled in from reference TRBV11-2 and TRBJ2-7, reads EAGVAQSPRYKIIEKRQSVAFWCNPISGHATLYWYQQILGQGPKLLIQFQNNGVVDDSQLPKDRFSAERLKGVDSTLKIQPAKLEDSAVYLCASSLGDRDYEQYFGPGTRLTVT.

This clone was observed once. J is TRBJ1-2 and V is TRBV15, with 8 bases matching TRBD1. The CDR3 runs to 14 residues. Looked up from germline, CDR1 is LNHNV and CDR2 is YYDKDF (reference sequence). V was pared by 4 bases and J by 4 bases, with 5 bases of the junction left unmatched. In DNA form, the CDR3 reads TGTGCCACCAGCAAACAGGGGGGGGTCTATGGCTACACCTTC. This encodes CATSKQGGVYGYTF.

This rearrangement joins TRBV5-1 to TRBJ1-1, with TRBD1 identical over 9 bases. Germline assignment: CDR1 SGHRS and CDR2 YFSETQ. Losses at the gene ends were 4 bases for V and 4 bases for J; bases not matched to a gene: 11. This CDR3 spans 16 amino acids. The CDR3 sequence is CASSTGTGSRGTEAFF. The CDR3 DNA is TGCGCCAGCAGCACCGGGACAGGGTCTCGGGGCACTGAAGCTTTCTTT.

This clone was seen a few times. The J gene is TRBJ1-5, the V gene TRBV7-9; 9 bases agree with TRBD1. Germline V gene sequence: CDR1 SEHNR, CDR2 FQNEAQ (reference sequence). The CDR3 runs to 15 residues. Trimming took 4 bases from V and 3 from J; bases not matched to a gene: 4. CDR3 protein: CASSYGTGYNQPQHF. The CDR3 region has the DNA TGTGCCAGCAGCTATGGGACAGGGTACAATCAGCCCCAGCATTTT.

J is TRBJ2-7 and V is TRBV30, with 11 bases fitting TRBD2. V shed 3 bases and J 3 bases; nucleotides not matched to a gene: 7. The CDR3 is 15 residues long. Germline-derived CDR1 and CDR2 are GTSNPN and SVGIG (reference sequence). The DNA for the CDR3 is TGTGCCTGGAGGCCGGGACTAGCGGCCTACTACGAGCAGTACTTC. The encoded protein is CAWRPGLAAYYEQYF.

This clone has just one count. The J gene is TRBJ2-7, the V gene TRBV19, with 10 positions matching TRBD2. J gave up 2 bases and V 6 bases, and 10 bases lay outside the gene matches. Germline V lookup: CDR1 LNHDA, CDR2 SQIVND (reference sequence). The CDR3 length is 16 residues. Here the CDR3 DNA reads TGTGCCAGTAGCCAGCGGGAGGGCTTTGGGGCCTACGAGCAGTACTTC. It encodes CASSQREGFGAYEQYF.

The V call is TRBV4-2, the J call TRBJ2-1, with 11 bases matching TRBD2. Unmatched junction bases numbered 3, after V lost 2 bases and J lost 3 bases. The CDR3 has 16 amino acids. CDR1 and CDR2 from the germline V gene are LGHNA and YNFKEQ. This chain's CDR3 is CASSQLSGGDYNEQFF. Written as DNA, the CDR3 is TGTGCCAGCAGCCAACTTAGCGGGGGGGACTACAATGAGCAGTTCTTC.

This clone was counted between two and nine times. The V gene is TRBV19, the J gene TRBJ2-7; maybe TRBD2 (5 bases). Germline V lookup: CDR1 LNHDA, CDR2 SQIVND (reference sequence). V was pared by 6 bases and J by 6 bases, with 18 bases between. The CDR3 sequence is 14 residues long. This CDR3 is CASRDGGINPEQYF. The CDR3 bases are TGTGCCAGTAGGGACGGAGGCATTAACCCCGAGCAGTACTTC.

This rearrangement joins TRBV7-2 to TRBJ2-7; D not resolved. Germline CDR1 SGHTA, CDR2 FQGNSA. Trimming stripped 2 bases from V and 6 bases from J, with 8 bases between. CDR3 length: 12 amino acids. The CDR3 sequence: CASSLPGLEQYF. CDR3 nucleotides: TGTGCCAGCAGCTTACCGGGTCTCGAGCAGTACTTC. Variable domain in full (rest from reference TRBV7-2 and TRBJ2-7): GAGVSQSPSNKVTEKGKDVELRCDPISGHTALYWYRQSLGQGLEFLIYFQGNSAPDKSGLPSDRFSAERTGGSVSTLTIQRTQQEDSAVYLCASSLPGLEQYFGPGTRLTVT.